These 5 T cell receptor beta chains were sequenced from one sample in a study of cytomegalovirus exposure and HLA in healthy donors. Sequenced by immunoSEQ multiplex PCR; TCRdb stores in-frame clones only, minus some. The top ten hold 2% to 2.5% of the sample, which has some 210,000 clones, 80% to 90% seen once. Sequencing was performed on PBMCs. Receptors originate from a woman aged 18-35 years in good health and CMV-seropositive.

V gene TRBV12-5 combines with J gene TRBJ1-2, with 8 bases identical to TRBD1. This CDR3 comprises 12 residues. CDR1 and CDR2 (germline): LGHNT, FRNRAP. V lost 6 bases and J lost 8; bases outside the gene matches: 5. This chain's CDR3 is CASGQTGAGYTF. In nucleotides, the CDR3 is TGTGCTAGTGGCCAGACAGGGGCGGGCTACACCTTC.

This sequence joins TRBV7-9 and TRBJ2-5; 10 positions agree with TRBD2. The germline gives CDR1 SEHNR, CDR2 FQNEAQ (reference sequence). The V segment lost 7 bases and the J segment 5 bases; nucleotides outside the gene matches: 7. This CDR3 is 14 amino acids long. CDR3: CASTIAGGWETQYF. In DNA, the CDR3 is TGTGCCAGCACCATAGCGGGAGGATGGGAGACCCAGTACTTC.

The V and J genes are TRBV28 and TRBJ2-7; D unresolved. Deletions cut 2 bases from V and 0 bases from J, with 5 bases between. Germline values: CDR1 MDHEN, CDR2 SYDVKM. The CDR3 covers 13 residues. CDR3 sequence (DNA): TGTGCCAGCAGTTTAGTCCTCTCCTACGAGCAGTACTTC. Translating it yields CASSLVLSYEQYF.

This clone was seen ten or more times. The chain employs TRBV6-6 and TRBJ2-1; the match to TRBD2 covers 9 bases. J lost 6 bases, V lost 5 bases, and 8 bases had no gene match. Germline V gene data show CDR1 as MNHNY and CDR2 as SVGAGI (reference sequence). The CDR3 covers 15 residues. CDR3: CASSLSTSGANEQFF. The CDR3 DNA sequence: TGTGCCAGCAGTCTCTCGACTAGCGGAGCCAATGAGCAGTTCTTC.

The chain uses TRBV7-8 and TRBJ2-1; a weak D match, TRBD1 (6 bases). Germline-derived CDR1 and CDR2 are SGHVS and FQNEAQ. V was clipped by 4 bases and J by 4 bases, with 29 bases between them. This CDR3 region has 20 residues. The CDR3: CASSSIRLRSRGEGYNEQFF. Here the CDR3 DNA reads TGTGCCAGCAGCTCGATTCGATTGAGGAGCAGGGGAGAGGGATACAATGAGCAGTTCTTC.